This T cell receptor (beta chain) was documented in a study of T cell changes during pregnancy in multiple sclerosis. Profiled with immunoSEQ multiplex PCR; TCRdb holds only in-frame clones, not every one. The data show 60,000 or so clones, 90% seen once. Per germline, CDR1 MDHEN and CDR2 SYDVKM. Losses at the gene ends were 4 bases for V and 4 bases for J; bases not matched to a gene: 5. The CDR3 consists of 14 residues. The chain uses TRBV28 and TRBJ1-1; TRBD1 aligns across 8 bases. This specimen was peripheral blood, taken in the second trimester of pregnancy. The receptor comes from a female donor in good health, enrolled as a control in a pregnancy study. CDR3 protein: CASSSGGETTEAFF. The CDR3, as DNA: TGTGCCAGCAGTTCAGGGGGCGAAACCACTGAAGCTTTCTTT.